The sequence of this T cell receptor (beta chain) was determined in a study of T cell responses to AZD1222 COVID-19 vaccine. Study-level results: Two doses of AZD1222 preceded a rise in Spike-specific TCR breadth and depth.

Clones were read by immunoSEQ multiplex PCR, and TCRdb kept only the in-frame ones, dropping some. Of about 140,000 clones listed, just under 95% are singletons. Concerning this clone itself: Its antigen is currently unknown.

Between the trimmed V and J ends, which lost 4 bases and 0 bases, there was a span of 6 bases. Germline V CDR1 and CDR2: MDHEN, SYDVKM. The CDR3 contains 13 residues. This clonotype originated in an adult in good health. Sequences were derived from peripheral blood, sampled on day 0 of AZD1222 vaccination. The chain employs TRBV28 and TRBJ1-1; D remains ambiguous. As DNA, the CDR3 is TGTGCCAGCAGTTCCGCCGTGAACACTGAAGCTTTCTTT. Translated: CASSSAVNTEAFF.